Each of the 7 T cell receptor beta chains below was sequenced from the same sample in a study of cytotoxic CD8 clonotypes in ibrutinib-treated CLL. Sequenced by immunoSEQ multiplex PCR; TCRdb stores in-frame clones only, minus some. Of around 160,000 clones in the sample, approximately 91% were seen once. Material: PBMCs, obtained at disease progression, from a patient treated with ibrutinib. Receptors were obtained from a human donor with chronic lymphocytic leukemia.

There are a few counts of this clone. J is TRBJ2-4 and V is TRBV12-1; the table calls TRBD2, which could not be checked here. TRBV12-1 is recorded as a pseudogene. The length of the CDR3 is 19 residues. The CDR3 DNA reads TGTGCCAGCAGCTTTGAGGGGGGGTACGCGGGAGAGACCAAAAACATTCAGTACTTC. Translation gives CASSFEGGYAGETKNIQYF.

The chain carries TRBV4-1 and TRBJ2-7; D is possibly TRBD2 (5 bases). The V end lost 4 bases, the J end lost 1 base, and 11 bases lay between the germline ends. This CDR3 region has 14 residues. The germline CDR1 and CDR2 sequences are MGHRA and YSYEKL. CDR3 coding DNA: TGCGCCAGCAGCCCTCCCACTAGGTCCTACGAGCAGTACTTC. It encodes CASSPPTRSYEQYF.

The chain combines TRBV5-1 with TRBJ2-5; 9 nucleotides align to TRBD1. The CDR3 is 15 amino acids. Germline V gives CDR1 SGHRS, CDR2 YFSETQ. V was pared by 4 bases and J by 4 bases, with 8 bases of the junction left unmatched. The CDR3, as DNA: TGCGCCAGCAGCCCAGGGACAGGGATTGGAGAGACCCAGTACTTC. Its translation is CASSPGTGIGETQYF.

This chain uses TRBV27 with TRBJ1-2; D unresolved. Looked up from germline, CDR1 is MNHEY and CDR2 is SMNVEV (reference sequence). V lost 3 bases and J 1 base, leaving 12 bases between the germline ends. The CDR3 consists of 15 residues. The CDR3 nucleotides read TGTGCCAGCAGTTTGGCGCGCAGACTTAACTATGGCTACACCTTC. This sequence encodes CASSLARRLNYGYTF.

The chain recombines TRBV11-3 with TRBJ1-4; TRBD1 is a possible D gene (6 bases). Trimming pared 5 bases from V and 7 bases from J, leaving 14 bases between. The germline gives CDR1 SGHNT, CDR2 YENEEA. CDR3 length: 14 amino acids. In nucleotides, the CDR3 is TGTGCCAGCAGCCCCGACAGGTTGGGTGAAAAACTGTTTTTT. Amino acid sequence: CASSPDRLGEKLFF. Filled out from reference TRBV11-3 and TRBJ1-4, the complete variable domain reads EAGVVQSPRYKIIEKKQPVAFWCNPISGHNTLYWYLQNLGQGPELLIRYENEEAVDDSQLPKDRFSAERLKGVDSTLKIQPAELGDSAVYLCASSPDRLGEKLFFGSGTQLSVL.

The CDR3 DNA reads as TGTGCCAGCAGCTCCGGACAGGGAGGTTGGACCGGGGAGCTGTTTTTT. Its protein product is CASSSGQGGWTGELFF. The chain combines TRBV27 with TRBJ2-2, with 8 nucleotides matching TRBD1. The CDR3 has 16 amino acids. Germline V gives CDR1 MNHEY, CDR2 SMNVEV (reference sequence). V dropped 6 bases and J dropped 5; count of bases not matched to a gene: 11.

This clone was seen just once. The chain links TRBV27 to TRBJ1-5; 10 bases are a match to TRBD1. The CDR3 covers 17 residues. The ends lost 2 bases at V and 6 bases at J; junction bases unmatched: 10. Germline V gene lookup returns CDR1 MNHEY and CDR2 SMNVEV (reference sequence). The CDR3 nucleotides are TGTGCCAGCAGTTTAACAGGTCGGACAGGGGGTGTTCAGCCCCAGCATTTT. This gives the protein CASSLTGRTGGVQPQHF.